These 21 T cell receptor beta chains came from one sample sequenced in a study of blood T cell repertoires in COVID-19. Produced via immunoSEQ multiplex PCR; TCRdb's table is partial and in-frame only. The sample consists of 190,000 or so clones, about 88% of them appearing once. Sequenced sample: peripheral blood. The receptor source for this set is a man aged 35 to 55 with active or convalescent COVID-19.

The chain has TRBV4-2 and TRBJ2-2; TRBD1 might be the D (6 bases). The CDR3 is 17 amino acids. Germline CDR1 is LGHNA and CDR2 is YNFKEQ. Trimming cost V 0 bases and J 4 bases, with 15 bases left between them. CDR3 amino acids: CASSQDWDTRGTGELFF. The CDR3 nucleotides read TGTGCCAGCAGCCAAGATTGGGACACCCGAGGCACCGGGGAGCTGTTTTTT.

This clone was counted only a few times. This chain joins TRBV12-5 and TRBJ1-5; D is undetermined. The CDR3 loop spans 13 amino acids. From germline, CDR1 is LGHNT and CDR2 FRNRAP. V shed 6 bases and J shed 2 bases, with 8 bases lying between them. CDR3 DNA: TGTGCTAGTGGCTATGGGCGCAATCAGCCCCAGCATTTT. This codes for CASGYGRNQPQHF.

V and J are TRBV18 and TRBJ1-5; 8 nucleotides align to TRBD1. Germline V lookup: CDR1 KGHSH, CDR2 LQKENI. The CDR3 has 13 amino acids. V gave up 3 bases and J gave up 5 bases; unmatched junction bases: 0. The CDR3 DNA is TGTGCCAGCTCACCGGACAGGGATCAGCCCCAGCATTTT. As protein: CASSPDRDQPQHF. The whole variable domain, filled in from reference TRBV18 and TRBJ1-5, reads NAGVMQNPRHLVRRRGQEARLRCSPMKGHSHVYWYRQLPEEGLKFMVYLQKENIIDESGMPKERFSAEFPKEGPSILRIQQVVRGDSAAYFCASSPDRDQPQHFGDGTRLSIL.

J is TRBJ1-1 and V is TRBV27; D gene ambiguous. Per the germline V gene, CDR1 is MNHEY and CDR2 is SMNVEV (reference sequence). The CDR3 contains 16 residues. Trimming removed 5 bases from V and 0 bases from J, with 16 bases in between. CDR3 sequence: CASSILGGDLNTEAFF. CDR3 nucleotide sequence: TGTGCCAGCAGTATTCTGGGAGGAGATTTGAACACTGAAGCTTTCTTT.

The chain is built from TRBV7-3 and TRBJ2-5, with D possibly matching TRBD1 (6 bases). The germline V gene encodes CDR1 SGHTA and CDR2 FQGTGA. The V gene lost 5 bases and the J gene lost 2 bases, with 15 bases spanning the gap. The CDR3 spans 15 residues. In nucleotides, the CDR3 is TGTGCCAGCAGCCCCCTCGGTGGACAGCAAGAGACCCAGTACTTC. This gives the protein CASSPLGGQQETQYF.

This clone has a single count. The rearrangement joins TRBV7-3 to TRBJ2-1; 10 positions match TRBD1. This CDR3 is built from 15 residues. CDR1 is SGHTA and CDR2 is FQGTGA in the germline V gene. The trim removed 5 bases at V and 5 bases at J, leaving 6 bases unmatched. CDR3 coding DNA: TGTGCCAGCAGCCCACGGGGGACAGGGGACAATGAGCAGTTCTTC. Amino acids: CASSPRGTGDNEQFF.

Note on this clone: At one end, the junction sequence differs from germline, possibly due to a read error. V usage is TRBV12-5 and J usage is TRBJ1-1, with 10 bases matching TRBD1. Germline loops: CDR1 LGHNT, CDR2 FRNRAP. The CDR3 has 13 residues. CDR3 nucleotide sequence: TGTGCTAGTGGACTGATGGGGACAGGGGAAGGTTTCTTT. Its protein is CASGLMGTGEGFF. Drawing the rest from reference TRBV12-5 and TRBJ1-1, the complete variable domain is DARVTQTPRHKVTEMGQEVTMRCQPILGHNTVFWYRQTMMQGLELLAYFRNRAPLDDSGMPKDRFSAEMPDATLATLKIQPSEPRDSAVYFCASGLMGTGEGFFGQGTRLTVV.

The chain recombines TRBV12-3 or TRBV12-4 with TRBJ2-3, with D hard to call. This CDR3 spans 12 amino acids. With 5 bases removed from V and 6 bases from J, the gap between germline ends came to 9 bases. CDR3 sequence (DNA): TGTGCCAGCAGTCCTTTATCCGATACGCAGTATTTT. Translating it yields CASSPLSDTQYF.

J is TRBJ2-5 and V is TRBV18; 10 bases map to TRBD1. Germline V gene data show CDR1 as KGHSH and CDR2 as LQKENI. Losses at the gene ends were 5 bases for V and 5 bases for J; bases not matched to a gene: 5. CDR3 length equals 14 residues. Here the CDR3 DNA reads TGTGCCAGCTCAACCGGGACAGGGGCCGAGACCCAGTACTTC. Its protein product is CASSTGTGAETQYF.

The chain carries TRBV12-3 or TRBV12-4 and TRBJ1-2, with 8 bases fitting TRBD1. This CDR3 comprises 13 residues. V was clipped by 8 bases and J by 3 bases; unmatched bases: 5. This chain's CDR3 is CASSLDRDYGYTF. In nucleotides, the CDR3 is TGTGCCAGCTCCCTGGACAGGGACTATGGCTACACCTTC.

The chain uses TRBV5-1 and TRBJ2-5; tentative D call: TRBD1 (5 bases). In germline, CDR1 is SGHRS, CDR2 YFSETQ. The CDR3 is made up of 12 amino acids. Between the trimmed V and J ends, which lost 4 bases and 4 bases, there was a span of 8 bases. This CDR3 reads CASSPGSETQYF. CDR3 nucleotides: TGCGCCAGCAGCCCAGGGTCAGAGACCCAGTACTTC.

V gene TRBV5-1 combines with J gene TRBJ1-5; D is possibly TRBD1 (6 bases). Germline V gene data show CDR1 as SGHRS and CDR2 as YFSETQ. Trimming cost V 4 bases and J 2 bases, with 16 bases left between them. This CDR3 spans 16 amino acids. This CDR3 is CASSPSGGGGNQPQHF. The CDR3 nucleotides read TGCGCCAGCAGCCCGTCCGGAGGGGGGGGCAATCAGCCCCAGCATTTT.

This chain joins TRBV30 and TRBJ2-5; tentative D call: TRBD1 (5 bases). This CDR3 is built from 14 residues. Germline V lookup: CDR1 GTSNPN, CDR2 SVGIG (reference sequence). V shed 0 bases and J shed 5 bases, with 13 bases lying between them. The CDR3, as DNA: TGTGCCTGGAGTGTCGGTCAGGGTTCGGAGACCCAGTACTTC. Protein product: CAWSVGQGSETQYF.

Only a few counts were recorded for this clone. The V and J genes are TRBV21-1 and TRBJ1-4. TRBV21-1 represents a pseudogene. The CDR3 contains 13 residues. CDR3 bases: TGTGCCGCACCACGGGACTGGGATGAAAAACTGTTTTTT. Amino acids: CAAPRDWDEKLFF.

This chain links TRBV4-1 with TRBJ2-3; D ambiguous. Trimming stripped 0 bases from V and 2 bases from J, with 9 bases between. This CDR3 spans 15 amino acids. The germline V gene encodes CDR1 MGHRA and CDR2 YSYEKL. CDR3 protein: CASSQDVGFTDTQYF. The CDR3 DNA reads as TGCGCCAGCAGCCAAGATGTCGGGTTCACAGATACGCAGTATTTT.

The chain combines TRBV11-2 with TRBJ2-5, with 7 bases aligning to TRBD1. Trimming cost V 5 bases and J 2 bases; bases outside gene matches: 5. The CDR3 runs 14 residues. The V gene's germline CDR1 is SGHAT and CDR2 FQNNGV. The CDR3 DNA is TGTGCCAGCAGCCTCCGGGACAGACAAGAGACCCAGTACTTC. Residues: CASSLRDRQETQYF.

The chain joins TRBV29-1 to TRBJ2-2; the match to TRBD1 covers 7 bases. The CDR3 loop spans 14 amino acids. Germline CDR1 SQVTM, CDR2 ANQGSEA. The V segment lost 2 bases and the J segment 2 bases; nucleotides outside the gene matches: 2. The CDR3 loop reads CSVERGRNTGELFF. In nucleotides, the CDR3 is TGCAGCGTTGAAAGGGGGCGCAACACCGGGGAGCTGTTTTTT.

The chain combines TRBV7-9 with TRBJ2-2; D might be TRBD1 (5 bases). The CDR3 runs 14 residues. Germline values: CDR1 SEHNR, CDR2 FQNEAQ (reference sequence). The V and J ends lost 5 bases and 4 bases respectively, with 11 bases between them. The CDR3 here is CASSRRQGTGELFF. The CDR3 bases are TGTGCCAGCAGCCGCCGCCAGGGCACCGGGGAGCTGTTTTTT.

The CDR3 DNA follows: TGTGCCAGCAGTTTATTTGCGGGGGGCGCGGATGGCTACACCTTC. Its translation: CASSLFAGGADGYTF. V gene TRBV28 combines with J gene TRBJ1-2, with a weak D call TRBD1 (6 bases). V was clipped by 1 base and J by 6 bases, with 15 bases between them. Germline assignment: CDR1 MDHEN and CDR2 SYDVKM. The CDR3 length is 15 residues.

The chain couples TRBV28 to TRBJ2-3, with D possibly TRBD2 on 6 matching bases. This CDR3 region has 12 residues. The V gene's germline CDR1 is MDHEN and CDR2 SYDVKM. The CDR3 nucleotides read TGTTGCACGGGGGACGGCACAGATACGCAGTATTTT. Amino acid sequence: CCTGDGTDTQYF. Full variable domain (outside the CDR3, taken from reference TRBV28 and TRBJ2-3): DVKVTQSSRYLVKRTGEKVFLECVQDMDHENMFWYRQDPGLGLRLIYFSYDVKMKEKGDIPEGYSVSREKKERFSLILESASTNQTSMYLCCTGDGTDTQYFGPGTRLTVL.

CDR3 loop: CASRTGGAIGELFF. The CDR3 nucleotides are TGTGCCAGCAGGACAGGGGGGGCTATCGGGGAGCTGTTTTTT. This rearrangement joins TRBV3-1 (or the pseudogene TRBV3-2) to TRBJ2-2, with TRBD1 matching over 9 bases. J was trimmed by 7 bases and V by 6 bases; bases with no gene match: 6. The CDR3 totals 14 residues. CDR1 is LGHDT, CDR2 YNNKEL, per germline (reference sequence).